The subject of this entry is one T cell receptor (beta chain). These data belong to a study of T cells after somatic rescue of genetic block. Germline V gives CDR1 KGHSH, CDR2 LQKENI. This CDR3 is built from 16 residues. V shed 3 bases, J shed 9 bases, and the junction held 11 bases outside the gene matches. TCRdb's copy holds only in-frame clones and misses some; the assay was immunoSEQ multiplex PCR. The sample consists of fewer than 150,000 clones, about nine tenths of them appearing once. This TCR came from a young woman. The sequenced sample consisted of peripheral blood mononuclear cells (PBMCs). The V call is TRBV18, the J call TRBJ1-6; 7 bases fit TRBD1. CDR3 DNA: TGTGCCAGCTCACCCGACTCGACAGGGTCCGGTTCACCCCTCCACTTT. This codes for CASSPDSTGSGSPLHF. Looking up the rest from reference TRBV18 and TRBJ1-6 gives the full variable domain: NAGVMQNPRHLVRRRGQEARLRCSPMKGHSHVYWYRQLPEEGLKFMVYLQKENIIDESGMPKERFSAEFPKEGPSILRIQQVVRGDSAAYFCASSPDSTGSGSPLHFGNGTRLTVT.